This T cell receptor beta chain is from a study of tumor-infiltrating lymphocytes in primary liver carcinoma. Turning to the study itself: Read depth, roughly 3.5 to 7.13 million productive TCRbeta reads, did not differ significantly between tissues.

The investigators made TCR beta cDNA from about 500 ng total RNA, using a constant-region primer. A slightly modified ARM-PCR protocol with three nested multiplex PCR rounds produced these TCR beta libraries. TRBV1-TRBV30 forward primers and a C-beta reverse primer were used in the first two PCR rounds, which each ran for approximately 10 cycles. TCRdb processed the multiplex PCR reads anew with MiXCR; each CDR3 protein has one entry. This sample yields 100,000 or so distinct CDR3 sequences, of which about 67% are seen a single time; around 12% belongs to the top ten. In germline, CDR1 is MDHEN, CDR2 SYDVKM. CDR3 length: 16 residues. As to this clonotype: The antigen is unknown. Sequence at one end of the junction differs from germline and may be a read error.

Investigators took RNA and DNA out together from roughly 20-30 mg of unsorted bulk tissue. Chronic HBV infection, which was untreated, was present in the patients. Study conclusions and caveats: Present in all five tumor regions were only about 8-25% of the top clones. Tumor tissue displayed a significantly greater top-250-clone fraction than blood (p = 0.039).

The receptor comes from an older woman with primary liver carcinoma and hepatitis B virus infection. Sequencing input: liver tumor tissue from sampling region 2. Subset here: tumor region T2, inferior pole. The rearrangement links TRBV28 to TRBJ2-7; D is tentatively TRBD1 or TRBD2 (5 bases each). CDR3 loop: CAGSLPWGTRSYEQYF. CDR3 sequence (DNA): TGTGCCGGCAGTTTACCTTGGGGGACCCGGTCCTACGAGCAGTACTTC.